These 21 T cell receptor beta chains came from one sample sequenced in a study of CD8 T cells in Susac syndrome. With random hexamers, reverse transcription was performed on about 0.5 to 1 ug of RNA. TCRdb processed the immunoSEQ multiplex PCR reads anew with MiXCR; each CDR3 protein has one entry. The table shows around 300,000 distinct CDR3 sequences, with over 75% occurring only once. The specimen was CD8+ T cells from PBMCs. The receptors derive from a human donor with multiple sclerosis.

The J gene is TRBJ1-1, the V gene TRBV27; tentative D call: TRBD1 (6 bases). This CDR3 is 13 amino acids long. Trimming left V 8 bases short and J 4 bases short, with 14 bases between. The germline V gene has CDR1 MNHEY and CDR2 SMNVEV (reference sequence). CDR3 region: CASAAGGITEAFF. The CDR3 bases are TGTGCCAGCGCCGCGGGGGGCATCACTGAAGCTTTCTTT.

V is TRBV7-6 and J is TRBJ2-7; no clear D gene. The germline V gene encodes CDR1 SGHVS and CDR2 FNYEAQ. V was clipped by 1 base and J by 2 bases, with 12 bases between them. CDR3 size: 15 residues. The CDR3 loop is CASSLGDAAPYEQYF. The CDR3 bases are TGTGCCAGCAGCTTAGGGGATGCGGCCCCCTACGAGCAGTACTTC.

This sequence joins TRBV29-1 and TRBJ2-7, with 10 bases aligning to TRBD1. Germline CDR1 and CDR2: SQVTM and ANQGSEA. This CDR3 has 15 residues. Losses at the gene ends were 3 bases for V and 0 bases for J; bases not matched to a gene: 5. The chain's CDR3 is CSVEERDRGSYEQYF. CDR3 in DNA: TGCAGCGTTGAGGAACGGGACAGGGGCTCCTACGAGCAGTACTTC.

The chain joins TRBV24-1 to TRBJ2-1; 9 bases map to TRBD1. CDR1 KGHDR and CDR2 SFDVKD come from the germline V gene. J gave up 4 bases and V 9 bases, and 6 bases lay outside the gene matches. CDR3 length: 14 residues. CDR3 DNA: TGTGCCACCTGGGATGGACAGGGGTACAATGAGCAGTTCTTC. This encodes CATWDGQGYNEQFF.

This sequence joins TRBV2 and TRBJ2-1; 11 bases are a match to TRBD1. Germline V lookup: CDR1 SNHLY, CDR2 FYNNEI. Unmatched junction bases numbered 6, after V lost 6 bases and J lost 2 bases. The CDR3 spans 16 residues. This CDR3 reads CASRGPGQGAYNEQFF. In DNA, the CDR3 is TGTGCCAGCAGGGGACCGGGACAGGGGGCCTACAATGAGCAGTTCTTC.

The chain recombines TRBV20-1 with TRBJ2-1; 8 bases fit TRBD2. Germline values: CDR1 DFQATT, CDR2 SNEGSKA (reference sequence). CDR3 length: 15 residues. J gave up 9 bases and V 3 bases, and 13 bases lay outside the gene matches. The CDR3 DNA reads as TGCAGTGCTAGCCCCCCAGCGGGAGAAGGGGGTGAGCAGTTCTTC. Encoded protein: CSASPPAGEGGEQFF.

The rearrangement uses TRBV28 and TRBJ2-5, with 9 bases identical to TRBD2. This CDR3 has 15 amino acids. Germline lookup yields CDR1 MDHEN and CDR2 SYDVKM. V was pared by 6 bases and J by 4 bases, with 9 bases of the junction left unmatched. Here the CDR3 reads CASRSTSGPRETQYF. In nucleotides, the CDR3 is TGTGCCAGCAGATCGACTAGCGGACCGAGAGAGACCCAGTACTTC. The variable domain in full, completed from reference TRBV28 and TRBJ2-5, reads DVKVTQSSRYLVKRTGEKVFLECVQDMDHENMFWYRQDPGLGLRLIYFSYDVKMKEKGDIPEGYSVSREKKERFSLILESASTNQTSMYLCASRSTSGPRETQYFGPGTRLLVL.

The V gene is TRBV7-9, the J gene TRBJ1-1, with D hard to call. Trimming removed 5 bases from V and 0 bases from J, with 13 bases in between. CDR3 length equals 15 residues. CDR1 and CDR2 (germline): SEHNR, FQNEAQ (reference sequence). CDR3 bases: TGTGCCAGCAGCCCCCTCACAGCCATGAACACTGAAGCTTTCTTT. Translating gives CASSPLTAMNTEAFF. Based on the CDR3 plus reference TRBV7-9 and TRBJ1-1, the full variable domain is DTGVSQNPRHKITKRGQNVTFRCDPISEHNRLYWYRQTLGQGPEFLTYFQNEAQLEKSRLLSDRFSAERPKGSFSTLEIQRTEQGDSAMYLCASSPLTAMNTEAFFGQGTRLTVV.

This clonotype was observed once. The chain links TRBV7-9 to TRBJ2-1; TRBD2 matches at 10 bases. The CDR3 runs 17 residues. CDR1 and CDR2 from the germline V gene are SEHNR and FQNEAQ (reference sequence). J lost 3 bases, V lost 2 bases, and 7 bases had no gene match. This CDR3 reads CASSLKGGLAYYNEQFF. CDR3 sequence (DNA): TGTGCCAGCAGCTTAAAGGGGGGACTAGCGTACTACAATGAGCAGTTCTTC.

This chain links TRBV15 with TRBJ1-4, with unresolved D. V was clipped by 8 bases and J by 7 bases, with 14 bases between them. The CDR3 sequence is 13 residues long. Germline V gene lookup returns CDR1 LNHNV and CDR2 YYDKDF (reference sequence). The CDR3 loop reads CATSGIQGEKLFF. CDR3 coding DNA: TGTGCCACCTCTGGGATACAAGGTGAAAAACTGTTTTTT.

The V gene is TRBV28, the J gene TRBJ2-1, with 14 positions matching TRBD2. The V and J ends lost 3 bases and 15 bases, in that order; junction bases with no gene match: 7. The CDR3 contains 14 residues. Germline loops: CDR1 MDHEN, CDR2 SYDVKM. The CDR3 is CASSFSGLAGGRFF. DNA for the CDR3: TGTGCCAGCAGTTTCTCCGGACTAGCGGGAGGCCGGTTCTTC.

The chain carries TRBV19 and TRBJ2-1; maybe TRBD1 (5 bases). The germline V gene has CDR1 LNHDA and CDR2 SQIVND (reference sequence). The CDR3 consists of 14 residues. The V gene lost 5 bases and the J gene lost 6 bases, with 14 bases spanning the gap. CDR3 bases: TGTGCCAGTAGTCTTACCCGCCAGGGCAATGAGCAGTTCTTC. This translates into CASSLTRQGNEQFF.

This chain uses TRBV6-2 or TRBV6-3 with TRBJ2-1, with TRBD2 identical over 12 bases. The CDR3 spans 21 residues. With 0 bases clipped from V and 3 bases from J, the junction kept 15 bases outside the gene matches. CDR1 is MNHEY, CDR2 SVGEGT, per germline. Written as DNA, the CDR3 is TGTGCCAGCAGTTACTCGGCCGTAACTAGCGGGAGGCCGGGGAACTACAATGAGCAGTTCTTC. The encoded protein is CASSYSAVTSGRPGNYNEQFF.

This clonotype was observed once. The V and J genes are TRBV11-2 and TRBJ1-2; D gene ambiguous. Germline lookup yields CDR1 SGHAT and CDR2 FQNNGV. Trimming pared 5 bases from V and 8 bases from J, leaving 27 bases between. The CDR3 is 17 residues long. The CDR3 protein is CASSPAGMGGESYGYTF. CDR3 DNA: TGTGCCAGCAGCCCGGCCGGTATGGGAGGAGAGTCGTACGGCTACACCTTC.

CDR3 loop: CSVRKQGRAEKLFF. DNA of the CDR3: TGCAGTGTCAGAAAGCAGGGGCGGGCGGAAAAACTGTTTTTT. This chain uses TRBV20-1 with TRBJ1-4; possible D gene TRBD1, 6 bases. CDR1 is DFQATT and CDR2 is SNEGSKA in the germline V gene (reference sequence). Trimming left V 7 bases short and J 8 bases short, with 20 bases between. There are 14 residues in the CDR3.

This rearrangement joins TRBV24-1 to TRBJ2-1; the match to TRBD2 covers 7 bases. V lost 2 bases to trimming and J lost 4 bases; unmatched junction nucleotides: 7. CDR1 is KGHDR and CDR2 is SFDVKD in the germline V gene. The CDR3 is made up of 16 amino acids. The CDR3 region has the DNA TGTGCCACCAGTGATTCAGCGGGACTTCTTTACAATGAGCAGTTCTTC. This translates into CATSDSAGLLYNEQFF.

The genes are TRBV27 and TRBJ2-7, with D maybe TRBD2 (6 bases). V dropped 4 bases and J dropped 2 bases, with 12 bases sitting between them. The CDR3 consists of 14 residues. Per germline, CDR1 MNHEY and CDR2 SMNVEV (reference sequence). This chain's CDR3 is CASSWIGLTYEQYF. The CDR3 DNA follows: TGTGCCAGCAGTTGGATAGGACTAACCTACGAGCAGTACTTC.

Concerning this clonotype: A junction end diverges from the germline sequence, so it may reflect a read error. The chain is built from TRBV27 and TRBJ2-6, with D perhaps TRBD1 (5 bases). Germline CDR1 MNHEY, CDR2 SMNVEV (reference sequence). CDR3 length equals 16 residues. The CDR3 nucleotides read TGTGCCAGCAGTTCCGAAGGGGCAGGTGGGACCAACGTCCTGACTTTC. It yields the protein CASSSEGAGGTNVLTF.

V and J are TRBV6-6 and TRBJ2-5; 7 positions agree with TRBD2. The CDR3 consists of 15 residues. Per the germline V gene, CDR1 is MNHNY and CDR2 is SVGAGI (reference sequence). V shed 6 bases, J shed 5 bases, and the junction held 12 bases outside the gene matches. CDR3 coding DNA: TGTGCCAGCAGCCCCGGGCGGGAGAGTAGTGAGACCCAGTACTTC. Residues: CASSPGRESSETQYF.

The genes are TRBV6-2 or TRBV6-3 and TRBJ2-1; D not resolved. This CDR3 is built from 17 residues. The V end was cut by 1 base, the J end by 0 bases, with 13 bases between. CDR1 and CDR2 from the germline V gene are MNHEY and SVGEGT. As DNA, the CDR3 is TGTGCCAGCAGTTACTTTAGGACGGATAGCTCCTACAATGAGCAGTTCTTC. Its translation: CASSYFRTDSSYNEQFF.

This chain joins TRBV5-1 and TRBJ2-3; no firm D call. CDR1 SGHRS and CDR2 YFSETQ come from the germline V gene. Trimming pared 0 bases from V and 7 bases from J, leaving 12 bases between. This CDR3 comprises 14 residues. In nucleotides, the CDR3 is TGCGCCAGCAGCTTGGCCATCCCCACCCATACGCAGTATTTT. As protein: CASSLAIPTHTQYF.